The entry below gives a single TCR beta chain sequence along with its context. The data stem from a study of T cell responses to AZD1222 COVID-19 vaccine. The assay was immunoSEQ multiplex PCR, and TCRdb's table has in-frame clones only and misses some. The sample has 75,000 to 90,000 clones; around 80% are singletons. V was pared by 2 bases and J by 0 bases, with 13 bases between. Germline V gene sequence: CDR1 KGHSH, CDR2 LQKENI. CDR3 length: 17 residues. The rearrangement links TRBV18 to TRBJ2-2, with a weak D call TRBD1 (6 bases). The source of this sequence is an adult in good health. The sequencing used peripheral blood, collected on day 0 of AZD1222 vaccination. In DNA, the CDR3 is TGTGCCAGCTCACCAGGCAGGGGCGCTACGAACACCGGGGAGCTGTTTTTT. The encoded protein is CASSPGRGATNTGELFF.